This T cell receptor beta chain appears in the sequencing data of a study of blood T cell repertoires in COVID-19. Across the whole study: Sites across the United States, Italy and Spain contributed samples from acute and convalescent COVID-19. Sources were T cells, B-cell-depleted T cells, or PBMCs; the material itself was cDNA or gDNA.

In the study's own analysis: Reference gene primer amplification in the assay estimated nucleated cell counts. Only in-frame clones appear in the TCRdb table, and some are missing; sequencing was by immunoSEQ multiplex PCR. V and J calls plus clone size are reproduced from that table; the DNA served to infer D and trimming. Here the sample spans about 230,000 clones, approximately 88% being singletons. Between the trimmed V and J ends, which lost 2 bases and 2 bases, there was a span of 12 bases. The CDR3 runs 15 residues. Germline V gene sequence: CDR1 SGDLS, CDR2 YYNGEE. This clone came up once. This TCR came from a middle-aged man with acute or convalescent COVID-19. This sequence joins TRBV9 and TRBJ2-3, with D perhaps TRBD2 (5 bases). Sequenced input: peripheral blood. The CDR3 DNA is TGTGCCAGCAGCGTGGACTCAACCCCCACAGATACGCAGTATTTT. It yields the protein CASSVDSTPTDTQYF. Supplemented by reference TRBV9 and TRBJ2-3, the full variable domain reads DSGVTQTPKHLITATGQRVTLRCSPRSGDLSVYWYQQSLDQGLQFLIQYYNGEERAKGNILERFSAQQFPDLHSELNLSSLELGDSALYFCASSVDSTPTDTQYFGPGTRLTVL.